Each of the 14 T cell receptor beta chains below was sequenced from the same sample in a study of siplizumab effects on memory and regulatory T cells. Generated by immunoSEQ multiplex PCR, the TCRdb table keeps only in-frame clones and is missing some. The table has some 100,000 clones, around 94% seen once. The specimen sequenced was Tregs sorted from blood. The receptors stem from a human donor in good health.

This sequence joins TRBV28 and TRBJ2-7; D unresolved. Germline CDR1 is MDHEN and CDR2 is SYDVKM. There are 15 residues in the CDR3. The V gene lost 2 bases and the J gene lost 3 bases, with 14 bases spanning the gap. The CDR3 region is CASSLPGTHSYEQYF. The CDR3 DNA follows: TGTGCCAGCAGTTTACCGGGCACCCACAGCTACGAGCAGTACTTC.

The chain employs TRBV28 and TRBJ1-4, with 7 bases identical to TRBD1. This CDR3 is 14 amino acids long. The V gene's germline CDR1 is MDHEN and CDR2 SYDVKM. V gave up 7 bases and J gave up 3 bases; unmatched junction bases: 5. In DNA, the CDR3 is TGTGCCAGCACCCCAGGGGGAGCTAATGAAAAACTGTTTTTT. Translating gives CASTPGGANEKLFF.

The chain links TRBV4-2 to TRBJ2-3; D call uncertain. V lost 2 bases and J lost 4, with 13 bases in between. Germline CDR1 is LGHNA and CDR2 is YNFKEQ. The CDR3 runs to 15 residues. CDR3 sequence (DNA): TGTGCCAGCAGCCAACTAAAAACTCTGGCAGATACGCAGTATTTT. Translation: CASSQLKTLADTQYF.

The chain couples TRBV11-2 to TRBJ2-1; the match to TRBD2 covers 7 bases. The CDR3 consists of 15 residues. Germline CDR1 reads SGHAT; CDR2 reads FQNNGV. V was pared by 3 bases and J by 6 bases, with 8 bases of the junction left unmatched. The chain's CDR3 is CASSFWRGRSNEQFF. The CDR3 bases are TGTGCCAGCAGCTTCTGGCGCGGGAGAAGCAATGAGCAGTTCTTC.

The chain couples TRBV5-5 to TRBJ1-2; D call uncertain. Germline CDR1 reads SGHKS; CDR2 reads YYEKEE (reference sequence). Trimming took 1 base from V and 2 from J, leaving 6 bases between them. The CDR3 totals 13 residues. The CDR3 sequence is CASSLRGNYGYTF. The CDR3, as DNA: TGTGCCAGCAGCTTGCGAGGGAACTATGGCTACACCTTC. Filled out from reference TRBV5-5 and TRBJ1-2, the complete variable domain reads DAGVTQSPTHLIKTRGQQVTLRCSPISGHKSVSWYQQVLGQGPQFIFQYYEKEERGRGNFPDRFSARQFPNYSSELNVNALLLGDSALYLCASSLRGNYGYTFGSGTRLTVV.

The gene calls are TRBV9 and TRBJ2-5, with TRBD2 as a possible D gene (6 bases). V shed 4 bases and J shed 3 bases, with 16 bases lying between them. Germline CDR1 reads SGDLS; CDR2 reads YYNGEE. The CDR3 is made up of 15 amino acids. The CDR3 coding sequence is TGTGCCAGCAGCACCCTGAGCGGGTCCAAAGAGACCCAGTACTTC. Its protein is CASSTLSGSKETQYF.

The chain employs TRBV28 and TRBJ1-3; D might be TRBD1 (5 bases). The CDR3 totals 15 residues. Germline loops: CDR1 MDHEN, CDR2 SYDVKM. The germline V and J ends were trimmed by 5 bases and 4 bases, with 15 bases remaining between them. The DNA for the CDR3 is TGTGCCAGCAGTCATTCTGGGAGGGACGGAAACACCATATATTTT. Protein: CASSHSGRDGNTIYF.

The chain uses TRBV28 and TRBJ1-6; D is perhaps TRBD1 (5 bases). V shed 3 bases and J shed 7 bases, with 13 bases lying between them. The CDR3 loop spans 15 amino acids. Germline V gives CDR1 MDHEN, CDR2 SYDVKM. In nucleotides, the CDR3 is TGTGCCAGCAGTTTCACCCGCGGGGGGAATTCACCCCTCCACTTT. Translated: CASSFTRGGNSPLHF.

This clone appeared once. This chain connects TRBV18 to TRBJ2-3, with D hard to call. Looked up from germline, CDR1 is KGHSH and CDR2 is LQKENI. V was cut by 3 bases and J by 0 bases, with 10 bases left in between. This CDR3 is built from 15 residues. CDR3 in DNA: TGTGCCAGCTCACCGAGGAGTCTGAGCACAGATACGCAGTATTTT. Encoded protein: CASSPRSLSTDTQYF.

The chain uses TRBV7-8 and TRBJ2-7; possibly TRBD2 for D (5 bases). CDR1 is SGHVS, CDR2 FQNEAQ, per germline. The CDR3 extends over 16 amino acids. The V and J ends lost 4 bases and 0 bases respectively, with 16 bases between them. The DNA for the CDR3 is TGTGCCAGCAGCTCTCTCGGACGGAGGAGCTCCTACGAGCAGTACTTC. Protein: CASSSLGRRSSYEQYF.

The chain uses TRBV5-1 and TRBJ2-7; 9 nucleotides agree with TRBD2. J was trimmed by 6 bases and V by 4 bases; bases with no gene match: 11. Germline-derived CDR1 and CDR2 are SGHRS and YFSETQ. The CDR3 length is 15 residues. In DNA, the CDR3 is TGCGCCAGCAGCCCCCAAGGGACTAGCTTTAGCGAGCAGTACTTC. Its protein is CASSPQGTSFSEQYF.

This chain links TRBV28 with TRBJ2-5; D is possibly TRBD2 (6 bases). The CDR3 has 13 residues. Trimming cost V 4 bases and J 1 base, with 7 bases left between them. Germline V gene lookup returns CDR1 MDHEN and CDR2 SYDVKM. As DNA, the CDR3 is TGTGCCAGCAGTTGGAGGGCCCAAGAGACCCAGTACTTC. It is translated as CASSWRAQETQYF.

The chain employs TRBV6-5 and TRBJ1-3, with a possible D match to TRBD1 (5 bases). The CDR3 covers 15 residues. The germline CDR1 and CDR2 sequences are MNHEY and SVGAGI. V gave up 0 bases and J gave up 4 bases, with 10 bases separating them. Here the CDR3 DNA reads TGTGCCAGCAGTTACTCGCTGGACACCGGAAACACCATATATTTT. It specifies CASSYSLDTGNTIYF.

This clone was seen a single time. The chain uses TRBV2 and TRBJ2-3; possibly TRBD2 for D (5 bases). Trimming stripped 6 bases from V and 0 bases from J, with 13 bases between. Per the germline V gene, CDR1 is SNHLY and CDR2 is FYNNEI. This CDR3 contains 15 residues. Here the CDR3 reads CASRILGSSTDTQYF. The CDR3 region has the DNA TGTGCCAGCAGGATACTAGGTTCTAGCACAGATACGCAGTATTTT.